A selection of T cell receptor beta chains follows, all from one sample in a study of beta chain features in type 1 diabetes. This table comes from immunoSEQ multiplex PCR, and its TCRdb copy is limited to in-frame clones, with some not included. The table has under 200,000 clones, about 8.3% seen once. The sample was central memory CD4+ T cells from blood. The receptors come from a woman under 30 with type 1 diabetes. CDR3s include the opening cysteine and the closing phenylalanine or tryptophan.

v_call,j_call,cdr3_aa
TRBV14,TRBJ1-1,CASSPDRITEAFF
TRBV29-1,TRBJ2-3,CSGGQGDTQYF
TRBV5-1,TRBJ2-1,CASSPLAGGYNEQFF
TRBV7-2,TRBJ1-2,CASSLGYRGGYTF
TRBV27,TRBJ2-1,CASSFRLAGNNEQFF
TRBV15,TRBJ1-5,CATRHAGGRQPQHF
TRBV23-1,TRBJ1-1,CASSTTTEPNTEAFF
TRBV4-3,TRBJ1-1,CASSLARGNTEAFF
TRBV5-4,TRBJ2-7,CASSLASSYEQYF
TRBV30,TRBJ1-2,CAWNFGQGDYGYTF
TRBV6-6,TRBJ2-7,CASSHHRGQPGSEQYF
TRBV5-6,TRBJ2-1,CASRPGTIGNEQFF
TRBV20-1,TRBJ1-2,CSARKTAGYTF
TRBV4-3,TRBJ1-5,CASSQFRDQPQHF
TRBV6-6,TRBJ1-4,CASSRDMSEKLFF
TRBV29-1,TRBJ2-1,CSVEVDYPQRNEQFF
TRBV19,TRBJ1-2,CASSMPQTANYGYTF
TRBV5-1,TRBJ1-2,CASSQGAPGGYTF
TRBV30,TRBJ1-4,CAWSVGQGAEKLFF
TRBV29-1,TRBJ2-4,CSASGLGENIQYF
TRBV11-2,TRBJ2-7,CASSLGISGVYEQYF
TRBV5-1,TRBJ1-5,CASSRTGGGDQPQHF
TRBV7-9,TRBJ1-6,CASSWSGGSSYNSPLHF
TRBV6-1,TRBJ2-6,CAAEVYGANVLTF
TRBV10-3,TRBJ2-1,CAISGTPYNEQFF
TRBV7-2,TRBJ2-1,CASSPGAGGPDEQFF
TRBV4-1,TRBJ1-5,CASSHDWISNQPQHF
TRBV7-2,TRBJ1-2,CASSPGQGGGYTF
TRBV5-4,TRBJ1-2,CASSDRDRGNYGYTF
TRBV11-2,TRBJ1-2,CASSSRTGGRGYTF
TRBV7-2,TRBJ2-1,CASSLFLAGGGNEQFF
TRBV5-1,TRBJ2-1,CASRITTSSYNEQFF
TRBV5-4,TRBJ2-6,CASSPTGGQSSGANVLTF
TRBV29-1,TRBJ2-1,CSVVQGGKHNEQFF
TRBV6-6,TRBJ1-1,CASSIGQGALEAFF
TRBV11-2,TRBJ1-3,CAVEAAASGNTIYF
TRBV14,TRBJ1-6,CASSWGSALHF
TRBV29-1,TRBJ1-4,CSVQGGTGRGDNEKLFF
TRBV11-2,TRBJ1-1,CASSLTVQAFF
TRBV4-2,TRBJ2-7,CASSRTLDRGAYEQYF
TRBV6-5,TRBJ1-1,CASSSPRPNTEAFF
TRBV6-6,TRBJ1-3,CAVHRTGAGNTIYF
TRBV6-5,TRBJ2-4,CASGLAGGVQYF
TRBV7-9,TRBJ2-3,CASSLGLTGAGSTDTQYF
TRBV7-9,TRBJ2-2,CASSSQGGTGELFF
TRBV9,TRBJ1-2,CASSVGQGGHNYGYTF
TRBV15,TRBJ2-4,CATGGDTLNIQYF
TRBV29-1,TRBJ1-5,CSVEGGGGQPQHF
TRBV11-3,TRBJ2-7,CASSSQADRAYEQYF
TRBV4-3,TRBJ2-3,CASSQGGVRSRTDTQYF
TRBV2,TRBJ2-7,CASSSTRQAASEQYF
TRBV6-5,TRBJ1-6,CASRTGQYNSPLHF
TRBV11-2,TRBJ1-2,CASSPRRGANYGYTF
TRBV28,TRBJ2-6,CASSRWDSPGGANVLTF